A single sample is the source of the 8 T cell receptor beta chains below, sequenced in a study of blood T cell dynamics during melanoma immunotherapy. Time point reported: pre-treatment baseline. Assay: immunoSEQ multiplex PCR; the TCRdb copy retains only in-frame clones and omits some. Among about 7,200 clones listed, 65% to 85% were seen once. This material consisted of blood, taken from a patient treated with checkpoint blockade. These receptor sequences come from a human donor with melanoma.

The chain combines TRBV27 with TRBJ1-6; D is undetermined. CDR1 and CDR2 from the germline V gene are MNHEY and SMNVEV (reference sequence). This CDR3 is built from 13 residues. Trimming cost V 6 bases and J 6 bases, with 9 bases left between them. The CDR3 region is CASSFALNSPLHF. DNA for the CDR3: TGTGCCAGCAGCTTCGCCCTTAATTCACCCCTCCACTTT.

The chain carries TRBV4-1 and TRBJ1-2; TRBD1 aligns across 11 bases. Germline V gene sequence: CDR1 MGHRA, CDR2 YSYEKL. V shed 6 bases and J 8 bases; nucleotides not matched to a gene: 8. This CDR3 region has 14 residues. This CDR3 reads CASRTGQGVEGYTF. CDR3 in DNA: TGCGCCAGCAGGACGGGACAGGGGGTAGAAGGCTACACCTTC.

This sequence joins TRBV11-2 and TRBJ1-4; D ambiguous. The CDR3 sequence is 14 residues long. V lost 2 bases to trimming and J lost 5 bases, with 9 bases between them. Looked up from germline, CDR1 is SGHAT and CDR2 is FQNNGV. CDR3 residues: CASSLTGPNEKLFF. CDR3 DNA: TGTGCCAGCAGCTTAACGGGCCCCAATGAAAAACTGTTTTTT. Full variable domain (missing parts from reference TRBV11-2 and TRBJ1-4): EAGVAQSPRYKIIEKRQSVAFWCNPISGHATLYWYQQILGQGPKLLIQFQNNGVVDDSQLPKDRFSAERLKGVDSTLKIQPAKLEDSAVYLCASSLTGPNEKLFFGSGTQLSVL.

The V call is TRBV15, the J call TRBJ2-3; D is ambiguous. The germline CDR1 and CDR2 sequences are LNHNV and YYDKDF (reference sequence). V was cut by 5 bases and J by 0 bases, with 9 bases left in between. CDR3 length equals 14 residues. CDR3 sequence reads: CATSAPGSTDTQYF. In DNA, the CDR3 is TGTGCCACCAGCGCCCCGGGTAGCACAGATACGCAGTATTTT.

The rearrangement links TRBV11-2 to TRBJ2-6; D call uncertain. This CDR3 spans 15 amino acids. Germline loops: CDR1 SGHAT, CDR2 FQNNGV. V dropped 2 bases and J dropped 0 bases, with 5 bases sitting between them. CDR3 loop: CASSLRASGANVLTF. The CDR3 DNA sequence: TGTGCCAGCAGCTTAAGGGCCTCTGGGGCCAACGTCCTGACTTTC. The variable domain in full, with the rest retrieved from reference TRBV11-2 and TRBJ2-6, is EAGVAQSPRYKIIEKRQSVAFWCNPISGHATLYWYQQILGQGPKLLIQFQNNGVVDDSQLPKDRFSAERLKGVDSTLKIQPAKLEDSAVYLCASSLRASGANVLTFGAGSRLTVL.

CDR3 sequence (DNA): TGTGCCAGCAGGCATCGGGGTGGGGACAGGGATGGATCTGGCTACACCTTC. Protein product: CASRHRGGDRDGSGYTF. V gene TRBV7-2 combines with J gene TRBJ1-2, with 9 bases fitting TRBD1. The V gene end was trimmed by 6 bases and the J gene end by 7 bases; junction bases not matched to a gene: 18. This CDR3 region has 17 residues. The germline CDR1 and CDR2 sequences are SGHTA and FQGNSA.

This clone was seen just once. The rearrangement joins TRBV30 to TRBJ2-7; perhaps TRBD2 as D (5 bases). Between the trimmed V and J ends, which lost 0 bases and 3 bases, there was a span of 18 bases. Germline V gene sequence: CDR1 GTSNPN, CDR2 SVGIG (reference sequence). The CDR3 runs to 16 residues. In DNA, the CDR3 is TGTGCCTGGAGTGTTGGGGTTTTGGTGAGCGGCTACGAGCAGTACTTC. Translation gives CAWSVGVLVSGYEQYF.

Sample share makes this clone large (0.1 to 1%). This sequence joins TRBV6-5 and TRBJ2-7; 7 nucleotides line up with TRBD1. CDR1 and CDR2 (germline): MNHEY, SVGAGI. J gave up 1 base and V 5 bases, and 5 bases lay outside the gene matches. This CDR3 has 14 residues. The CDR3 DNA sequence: TGTGCCAGCAGTAACAGGGGAAGGTCCTACGAGCAGTACTTC. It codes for CASSNRGRSYEQYF.